The 18 T cell receptor beta chains below were found in one sample sequenced in a study of cytomegalovirus exposure and HLA in healthy donors. Vbeta (60) and Jbeta (13) primers were used in the PCR. Assay: immunoSEQ multiplex PCR; the TCRdb copy retains only in-frame clones and omits some. Of 75,000 to 100,000 clones listed, more than 65% are singletons. Sequencing was done on a sample of PBMCs. These receptors all stem from a man in his 60s in good health and CMV-seronegative.

This clone appeared once. The gene calls are TRBV4-3 and TRBJ2-1, with a weak D call TRBD2 (6 bases). Germline CDR1 LGHNA, CDR2 YSLEER. The CDR3 is 16 amino acids. Trimming took off 0 bases at V and 4 bases at J, with 13 bases between the two ends. The CDR3 protein is CASSQDLGGEYNEQFF. The CDR3 DNA follows: TGCGCCAGCAGCCAAGATCTTGGCGGGGAGTACAATGAGCAGTTCTTC.

The chain employs TRBV29-1 and TRBJ1-2; tentative D call: TRBD1 (6 bases). The CDR3 covers 14 residues. Germline-derived CDR1 and CDR2 are SQVTM and ANQGSEA. V was cut by 3 bases and J by 5 bases, with 16 bases left in between. CDR3 region: CSVELKQGLYGYTF. DNA for the CDR3: TGCAGCGTTGAGCTGAAACAGGGATTATATGGCTACACCTTC.

The CDR3 nucleotides read TGTGCCAGCACGCTCGGGACAGGGAGATCAGGGGAGCTGTTTTTT. Its protein is CASTLGTGRSGELFF. The rearrangement joins TRBV27 to TRBJ2-2; 9 bases line up with TRBD1. With V trimmed by 7 bases and J by 8 bases, 11 bases remained unmatched. The CDR3 is 15 amino acids. From germline, CDR1 is MNHEY and CDR2 SMNVEV (reference sequence).

This rearrangement joins TRBV1 to TRBJ2-7; the listed D gene, TRBD2, was not tested against the DNA. TRBV1 is an annotated pseudogene. The CDR3 runs to 16 residues. The CDR3 region is CTSVRGKRGGLYEQYF. The CDR3 DNA sequence: TGCACCAGCGTCAGAGGAAAGCGGGGGGGCCTCTACGAGCAGTACTTC.

This sequence joins TRBV6-6 and TRBJ2-1; TRBD2 matches 8 bases. The CDR3 covers 12 residues. Germline assignment: CDR1 MNHNY and CDR2 SVGAGI (reference sequence). V shed 6 bases, J shed 9 bases, and the junction held 4 bases outside the gene matches. The CDR3 nucleotides read TGTGCCAGCAGCCCGGGGGGGGTTGAGCAGTTCTTC. It codes for CASSPGGVEQFF.

The gene calls are TRBV28 and TRBJ2-7; D remains unclear. The V and J ends lost 1 base and 1 base respectively, with 2 bases between them. In germline, CDR1 is MDHEN, CDR2 SYDVKM. The CDR3 is made up of 12 amino acids. The CDR3 loop reads CASSLSSYEQYF. For the CDR3, the DNA is TGTGCCAGCAGTTTATCGTCCTACGAGCAGTACTTC.

For the CDR3, the DNA is TGTGCAAGTTCAGGCTCTAACTATGGCTACACCTTC. This sequence encodes CASSGSNYGYTF. The V call is TRBV7-8, the J call TRBJ1-2, with D hard to call. Germline V gene data show CDR1 as SGHVS and CDR2 as FQNEAQ. The CDR3 covers 12 residues.

A word on this clone: Different DNA sequences within this sample yield the same CDR3. This chain joins TRBV5-1 and TRBJ2-2, with 11 bases identical to TRBD2. V lost 2 bases, J lost 4 bases, and 4 bases stayed unmatched. The CDR3 runs 16 residues. Germline lookup yields CDR1 SGHRS and CDR2 YFSETQ. The chain's CDR3 is CASSFLAGGGTGELFF. CDR3 bases: TGCGCCAGCAGCTTTCTAGCGGGAGGCGGCACCGGGGAGCTGTTTTTT. Supplemented by reference TRBV5-1 and TRBJ2-2, the full variable domain reads KAGVTQTPRYLIKTRGQQVTLSCSPISGHRSVSWYQQTPGQGLQFLFEYFSETQRNKGNFPGRFSGRQFSNSRSEMNVSTLELGDSALYLCASSFLAGGGTGELFFGEGSRLTVL.

This clone was detected a few times. J is TRBJ2-7 and V is TRBV27; tentative D call: TRBD2 (5 bases). The CDR3 loop spans 11 amino acids. In germline, CDR1 is MNHEY, CDR2 SMNVEV (reference sequence). Trimming removed 2 bases at V and 6 bases at J, with 5 bases between. Here the CDR3 DNA reads TGTGCCAGCAGTTTAACTAGCGAGCAGTACTTC. The encoded protein is CASSLTSEQYF.

The rearrangement uses TRBV19 and TRBJ1-1; no clear D gene. The CDR3 loop spans 13 amino acids. Looked up from germline, CDR1 is LNHDA and CDR2 is SQIVND (reference sequence). Trimming shortened V by 6 bases and J by 1 base, and 9 bases separated the two germline ends. This chain's CDR3 is CASRNPGNTEAFF. CDR3 nucleotides: TGTGCCAGTAGGAACCCGGGGAACACTGAAGCTTTCTTT.

CDR3 coding DNA: TGCAGCGTCGACACACCTTACTCCTACAATGAGCAGTTCTTC. It translates to CSVDTPYSYNEQFF. The chain is built from TRBV29-1 and TRBJ2-1, with D unresolved. The V and J ends lost 6 bases and 0 bases respectively, with 12 bases between them. This CDR3 has 14 residues. Per germline, CDR1 SQVTM and CDR2 ANQGSEA.

V and J are TRBV19 and TRBJ2-2; TRBD2 matches at 7 bases. Germline CDR1 is LNHDA and CDR2 is SQIVND (reference sequence). V was pared by 3 bases and J by 4 bases, with 5 bases of the junction left unmatched. The CDR3 spans 15 residues. This CDR3 reads CASSMLGRATGELFF. The CDR3 region has the DNA TGTGCCAGTAGTATGTTAGGGAGGGCCACCGGGGAGCTGTTTTTT.

In its sample, this clone was seen once. The rearrangement uses TRBV2 and TRBJ1-2; D call uncertain. The germline V and J ends were trimmed by 6 bases and 8 bases, with 4 bases remaining between them. This CDR3 has 9 residues. CDR1 is SNHLY and CDR2 is FYNNEI in the germline V gene. CDR3 nucleotides: TGTGCCAGCAGATCGGGCTACACCTTC. This gives the protein CASRSGYTF.

This clone occurred once. V and J are TRBV9 and TRBJ2-2; 8 nucleotides agree with TRBD1. With 1 base clipped from V and 3 bases from J, the junction kept 5 bases outside the gene matches. The CDR3 length is 16 residues. CDR1 SGDLS and CDR2 YYNGEE come from the germline V gene. DNA of the CDR3: TGTGCCAGCAGCGTAACCGGACAGGGACACACCGGGGAGCTGTTTTTT. Encoded protein: CASSVTGQGHTGELFF.

This sequence joins TRBV13 and TRBJ2-7; 9 positions agree with TRBD2. Trimming cost V 4 bases and J 5 bases; bases outside gene matches: 12. The CDR3 has 16 residues. Per the germline V gene, CDR1 is PRHDT and CDR2 is FYEKMQ (reference sequence). The CDR3 bases are TGTGCCAGCAGCTGGGGGACTAGCCCTACGACTCACGAGCAGTACTTC. Translation: CASSWGTSPTTHEQYF.

Only a few counts were recorded for this clone. This rearrangement joins TRBV5-1 to TRBJ2-5; 7 bases match TRBD1. The CDR3 loop spans 13 amino acids. Looked up from germline, CDR1 is SGHRS and CDR2 is YFSETQ. After removal of 0 bases from V and 4 bases from J, the junction contained 0 bases not matched to a gene. Here the CDR3 reads CASSLGQGETQYF. The CDR3 nucleotides are TGCGCCAGCAGCTTGGGACAGGGAGAGACCCAGTACTTC.

This clone was observed a single time. The gene calls are TRBV5-1 and TRBJ1-1; TRBD1 matches at 7 bases. CDR3 length: 12 residues. Germline values: CDR1 SGHRS, CDR2 YFSETQ. The junction had 3 bases not matched to a gene; V was cut back by 4 bases and J by 6 bases. For the CDR3, the DNA is TGCGCCAGCAGCCTGACAGGGTCTGAAGCTTTCTTT. This encodes CASSLTGSEAFF.

This chain links TRBV2 with TRBJ1-1, with D possibly matching TRBD1 (5 bases). Germline V CDR1 and CDR2: SNHLY, FYNNEI. Trimming left V 2 bases short and J 1 base short, with 8 bases between. CDR3 size: 14 residues. CDR3 region: CASSEQGSNTEAFF. The CDR3 nucleotides read TGTGCCAGCAGTGAACAGGGATCGAACACTGAAGCTTTCTTT.